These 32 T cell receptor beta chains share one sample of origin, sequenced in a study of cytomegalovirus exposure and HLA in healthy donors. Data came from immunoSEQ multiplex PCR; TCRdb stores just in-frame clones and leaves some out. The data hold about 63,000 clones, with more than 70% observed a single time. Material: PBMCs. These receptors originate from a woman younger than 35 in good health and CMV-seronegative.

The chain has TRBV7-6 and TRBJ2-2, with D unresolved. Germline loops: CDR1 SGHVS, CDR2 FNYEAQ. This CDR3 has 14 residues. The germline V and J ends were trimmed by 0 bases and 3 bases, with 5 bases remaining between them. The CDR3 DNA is TGTGCCAGCAGCTTAGCACGGGACACCGGGGAGCTGTTTTTT. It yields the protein CASSLARDTGELFF. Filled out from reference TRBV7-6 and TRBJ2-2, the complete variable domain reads GAGVSQSPRYKVTKRGQDVALRCDPISGHVSLYWYRQALGQGPEFLTYFNYEAQQDKSGLPNDRFSAERPEGSISTLTIQRTEQRDSAMYRCASSLARDTGELFFGEGSRLTVL.

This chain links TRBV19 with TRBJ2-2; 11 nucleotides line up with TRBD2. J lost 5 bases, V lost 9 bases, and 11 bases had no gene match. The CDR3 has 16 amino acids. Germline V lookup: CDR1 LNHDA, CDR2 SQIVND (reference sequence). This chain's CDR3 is CARLGLAGGRTGELFF. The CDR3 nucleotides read TGTGCCAGATTGGGCCTAGCGGGGGGTCGGACCGGGGAGCTGTTTTTT.

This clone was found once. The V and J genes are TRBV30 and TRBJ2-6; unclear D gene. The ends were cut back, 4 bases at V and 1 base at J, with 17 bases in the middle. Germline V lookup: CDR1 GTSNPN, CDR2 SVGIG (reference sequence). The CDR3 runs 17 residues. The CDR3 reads CAWTNLRLRSGANVLTF. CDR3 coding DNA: TGTGCCTGGACCAACTTAAGATTACGATCTGGGGCCAACGTCCTGACTTTC.

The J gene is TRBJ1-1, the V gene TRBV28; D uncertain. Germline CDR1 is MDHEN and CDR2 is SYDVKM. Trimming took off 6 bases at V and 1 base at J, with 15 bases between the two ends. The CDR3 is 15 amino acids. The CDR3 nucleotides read TGTGCCAGCAGCCCGTTTCGGGTTGGGAACACTGAAGCTTTCTTT. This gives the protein CASSPFRVGNTEAFF.

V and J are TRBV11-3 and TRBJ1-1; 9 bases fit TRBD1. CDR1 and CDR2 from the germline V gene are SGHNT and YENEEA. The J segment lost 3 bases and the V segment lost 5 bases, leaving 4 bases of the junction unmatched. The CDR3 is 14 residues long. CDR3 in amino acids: CASSPRQGDTEAFF. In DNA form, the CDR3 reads TGTGCCAGCAGCCCCCGACAGGGGGACACTGAAGCTTTCTTT.

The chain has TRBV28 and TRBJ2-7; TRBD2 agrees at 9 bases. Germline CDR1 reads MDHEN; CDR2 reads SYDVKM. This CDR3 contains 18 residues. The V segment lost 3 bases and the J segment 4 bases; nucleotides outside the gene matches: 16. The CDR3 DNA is TGTGCCAGCAGTTTCCCGGGACTAGCTGCTCCTTTGGGGTACGAGCAGTACTTC. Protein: CASSFPGLAAPLGYEQYF.

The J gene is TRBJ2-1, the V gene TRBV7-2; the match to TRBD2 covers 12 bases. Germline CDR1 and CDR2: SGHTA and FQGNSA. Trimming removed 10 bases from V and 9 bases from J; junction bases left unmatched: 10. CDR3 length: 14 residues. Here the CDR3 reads CANSLAGGPAEQFF. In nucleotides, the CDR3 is TGTGCCAACTCCCTAGCGGGAGGGCCTGCTGAGCAGTTCTTC.

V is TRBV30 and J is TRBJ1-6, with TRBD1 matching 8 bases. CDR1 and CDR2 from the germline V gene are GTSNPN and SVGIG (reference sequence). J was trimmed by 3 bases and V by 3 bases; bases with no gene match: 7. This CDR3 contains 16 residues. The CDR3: CAWSDDRGNYNSPLHF. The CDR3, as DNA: TGTGCCTGGAGCGACGACAGGGGAAACTATAATTCACCCCTCCACTTT. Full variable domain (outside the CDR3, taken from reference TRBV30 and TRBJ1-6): SQTIHQWPATLVQPVGSPLSLECTVEGTSNPNLYWYRQAAGRGLQLLFYSVGIGQISSEVPQNLSASRPQDRQFILSSKKLLLSDSGFYLCAWSDDRGNYNSPLHFGNGTRLTVT.

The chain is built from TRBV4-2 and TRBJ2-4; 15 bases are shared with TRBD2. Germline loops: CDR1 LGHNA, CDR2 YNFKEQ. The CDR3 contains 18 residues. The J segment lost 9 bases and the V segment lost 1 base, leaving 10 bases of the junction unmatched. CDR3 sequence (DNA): TGTGCCAGCAGCCAAGCGCCAGGACTAGCGGGAGGGGGTAGCATTCAGTACTTC. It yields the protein CASSQAPGLAGGGSIQYF.

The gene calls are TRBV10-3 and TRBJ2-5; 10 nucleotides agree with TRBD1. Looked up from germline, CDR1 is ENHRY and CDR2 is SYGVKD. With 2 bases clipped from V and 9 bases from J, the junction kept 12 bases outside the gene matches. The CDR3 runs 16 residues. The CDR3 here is CAISETGTGAALSQYF. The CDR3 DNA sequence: TGTGCCATCAGTGAGACCGGGACAGGGGCAGCGTTGTCCCAGTACTTC.

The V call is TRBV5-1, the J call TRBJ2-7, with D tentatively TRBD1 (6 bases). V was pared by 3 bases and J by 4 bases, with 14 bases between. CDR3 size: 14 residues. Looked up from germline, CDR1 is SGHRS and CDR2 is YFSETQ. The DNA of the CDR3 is TGCGCCAGCAGCTGGGGGAACAGGGAATACGAGCAGTACTTC. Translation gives CASSWGNREYEQYF.

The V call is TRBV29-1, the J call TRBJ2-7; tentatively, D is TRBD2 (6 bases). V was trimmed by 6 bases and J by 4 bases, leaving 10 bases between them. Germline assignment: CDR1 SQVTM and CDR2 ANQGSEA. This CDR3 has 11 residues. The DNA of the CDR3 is TGCAGCGTGGGGGAGGCGTACGAGCAGTACTTC. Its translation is CSVGEAYEQYF.

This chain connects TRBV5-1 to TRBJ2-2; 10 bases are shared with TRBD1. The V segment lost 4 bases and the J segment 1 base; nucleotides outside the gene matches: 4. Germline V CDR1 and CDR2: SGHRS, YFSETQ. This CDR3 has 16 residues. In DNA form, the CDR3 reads TGCGCCAGCAGCCTTGGGACAGGGGAGAACACCGGGGAGCTGTTTTTT. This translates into CASSLGTGENTGELFF. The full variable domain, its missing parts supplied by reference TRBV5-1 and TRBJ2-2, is KAGVTQTPRYLIKTRGQQVTLSCSPISGHRSVSWYQQTPGQGLQFLFEYFSETQRNKGNFPGRFSGRQFSNSRSEMNVSTLELGDSALYLCASSLGTGENTGELFFGEGSRLTVL.

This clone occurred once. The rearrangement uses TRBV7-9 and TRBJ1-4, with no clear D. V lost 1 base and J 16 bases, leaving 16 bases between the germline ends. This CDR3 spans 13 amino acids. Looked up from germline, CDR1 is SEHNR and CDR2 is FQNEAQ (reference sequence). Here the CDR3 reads CASSLGAERNWFF. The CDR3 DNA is TGTGCCAGCAGCTTAGGGGCCGAACGAAACTGGTTTTTT. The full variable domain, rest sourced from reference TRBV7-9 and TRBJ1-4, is DTGVSQNPRHKITKRGQNVTFRCDPISEHNRLYWYRQTLGQGPEFLTYFQNEAQLEKSRLLSDRFSAERPKGSFSTLEIQRTEQGDSAMYLCASSLGAERNWFFGSGTQLSVL.

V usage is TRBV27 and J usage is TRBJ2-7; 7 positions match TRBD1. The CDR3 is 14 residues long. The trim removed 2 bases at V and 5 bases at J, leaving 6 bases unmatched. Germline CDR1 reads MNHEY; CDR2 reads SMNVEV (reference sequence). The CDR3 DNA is TGTGCCAGCAGTTTAAGAGGGGGCATCCACGAGCAGTACTTC. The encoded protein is CASSLRGGIHEQYF.

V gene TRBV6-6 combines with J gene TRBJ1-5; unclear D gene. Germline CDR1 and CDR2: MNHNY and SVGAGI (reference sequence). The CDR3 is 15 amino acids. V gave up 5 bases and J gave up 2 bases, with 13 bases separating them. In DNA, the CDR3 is TGTGCCAGCAGTCCCCTCCCCCGAGGCAATCAGCCCCAGCATTTT. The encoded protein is CASSPLPRGNQPQHF.

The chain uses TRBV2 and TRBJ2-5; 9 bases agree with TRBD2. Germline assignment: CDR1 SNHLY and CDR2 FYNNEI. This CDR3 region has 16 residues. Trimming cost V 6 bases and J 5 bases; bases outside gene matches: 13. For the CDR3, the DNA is TGTGCCAGCAGGACGGCCTCGCGGGAGGGCCGGGAGACCCAGTACTTC. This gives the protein CASRTASREGRETQYF.

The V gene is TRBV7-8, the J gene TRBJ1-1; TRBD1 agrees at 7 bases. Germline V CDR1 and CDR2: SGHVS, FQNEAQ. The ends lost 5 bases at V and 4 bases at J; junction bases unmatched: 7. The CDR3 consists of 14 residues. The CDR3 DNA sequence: TGTGCCAGCAGCACCCGACAGGGTTTCACTGAAGCTTTCTTT. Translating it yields CASSTRQGFTEAFF.

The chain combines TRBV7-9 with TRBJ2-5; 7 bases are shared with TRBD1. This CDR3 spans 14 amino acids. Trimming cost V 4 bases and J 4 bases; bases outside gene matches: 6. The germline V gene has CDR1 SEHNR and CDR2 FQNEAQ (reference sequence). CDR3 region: CASSYWDSAETQYF. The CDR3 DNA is TGTGCCAGCAGCTATTGGGACAGCGCAGAGACCCAGTACTTC.

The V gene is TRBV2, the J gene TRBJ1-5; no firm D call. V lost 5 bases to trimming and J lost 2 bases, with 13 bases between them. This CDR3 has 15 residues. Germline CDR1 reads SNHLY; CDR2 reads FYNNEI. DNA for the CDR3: TGTGCCAGCAGTATCAATCGCGCCGGCAATCAGCCCCAGCATTTT. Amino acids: CASSINRAGNQPQHF.

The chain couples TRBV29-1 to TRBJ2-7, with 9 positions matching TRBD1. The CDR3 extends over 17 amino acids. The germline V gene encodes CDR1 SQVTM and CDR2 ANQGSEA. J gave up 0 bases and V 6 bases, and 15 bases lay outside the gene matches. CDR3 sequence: CSVLMIPGQGSSYEQYF. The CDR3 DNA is TGCAGCGTCCTAATGATACCGGGACAGGGAAGCTCCTACGAGCAGTACTTC.

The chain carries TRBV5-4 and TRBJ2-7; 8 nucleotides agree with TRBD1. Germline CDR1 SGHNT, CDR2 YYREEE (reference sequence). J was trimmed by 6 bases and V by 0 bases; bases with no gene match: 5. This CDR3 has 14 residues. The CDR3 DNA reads TGTGCCAGCAGCTTGGAGGGCAGGGGGCGCGAGCAGTACTTC. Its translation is CASSLEGRGREQYF.

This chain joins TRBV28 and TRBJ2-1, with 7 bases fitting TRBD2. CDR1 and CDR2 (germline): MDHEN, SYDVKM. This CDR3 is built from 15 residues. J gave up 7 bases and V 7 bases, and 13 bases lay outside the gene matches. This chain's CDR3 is CASTTGLAEFNEQFF. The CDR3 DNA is TGTGCCAGCACGACGGGGCTAGCGGAATTTAATGAGCAGTTCTTC.

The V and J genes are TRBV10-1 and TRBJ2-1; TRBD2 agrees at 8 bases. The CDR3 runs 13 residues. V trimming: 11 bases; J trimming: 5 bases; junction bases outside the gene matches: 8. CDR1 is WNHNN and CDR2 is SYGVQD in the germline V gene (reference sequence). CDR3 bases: TGCGCCTCTTCTAGCGGGCCGAACAATGAGCAGTTCTTC. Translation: CASSSGPNNEQFF.

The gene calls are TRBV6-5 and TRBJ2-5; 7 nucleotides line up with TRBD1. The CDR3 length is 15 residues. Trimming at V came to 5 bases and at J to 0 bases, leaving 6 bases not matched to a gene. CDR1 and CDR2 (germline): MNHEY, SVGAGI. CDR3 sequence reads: CASSPTGFYQETQYF. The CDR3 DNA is TGTGCCAGCAGTCCGACAGGGTTTTACCAAGAGACCCAGTACTTC.

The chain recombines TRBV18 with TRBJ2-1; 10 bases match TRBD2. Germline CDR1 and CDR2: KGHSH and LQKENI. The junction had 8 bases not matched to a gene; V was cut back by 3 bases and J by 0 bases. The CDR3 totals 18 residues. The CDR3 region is CASSPSGGGTSSYNEQFF. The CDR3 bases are TGTGCCAGCTCACCGAGCGGGGGGGGCACCAGCTCCTACAATGAGCAGTTCTTC. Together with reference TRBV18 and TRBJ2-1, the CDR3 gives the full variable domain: NAGVMQNPRHLVRRRGQEARLRCSPMKGHSHVYWYRQLPEEGLKFMVYLQKENIIDESGMPKERFSAEFPKEGPSILRIQQVVRGDSAAYFCASSPSGGGTSSYNEQFFGPGTRLTVL.

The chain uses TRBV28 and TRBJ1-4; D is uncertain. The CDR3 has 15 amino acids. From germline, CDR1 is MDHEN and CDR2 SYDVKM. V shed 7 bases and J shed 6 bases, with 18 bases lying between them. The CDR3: CASTQAGWVDEKLFF. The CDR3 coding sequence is TGTGCCAGCACCCAAGCCGGGTGGGTTGATGAAAAACTGTTTTTT.

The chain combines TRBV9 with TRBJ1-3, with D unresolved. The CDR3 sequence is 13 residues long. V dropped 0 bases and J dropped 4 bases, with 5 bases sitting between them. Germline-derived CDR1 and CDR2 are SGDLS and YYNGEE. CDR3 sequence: CASSVARGNTIYF. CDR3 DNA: TGTGCCAGCAGCGTAGCCAGGGGAAACACCATATATTTT.

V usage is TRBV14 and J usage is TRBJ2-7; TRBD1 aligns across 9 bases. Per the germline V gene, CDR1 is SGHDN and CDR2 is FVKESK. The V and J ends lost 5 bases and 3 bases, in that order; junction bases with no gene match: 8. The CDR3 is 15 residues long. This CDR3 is CASSSIPGQGYEQYF. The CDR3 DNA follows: TGTGCCAGCAGCTCGATTCCGGGACAGGGCTACGAGCAGTACTTC.

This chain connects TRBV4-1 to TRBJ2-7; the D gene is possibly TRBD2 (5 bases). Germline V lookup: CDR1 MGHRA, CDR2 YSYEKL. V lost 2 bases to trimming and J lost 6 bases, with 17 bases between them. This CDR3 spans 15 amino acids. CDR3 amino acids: CASSQPSVRAGEQYF. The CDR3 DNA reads TGCGCCAGCAGCCAACCATCCGTGCGGGCTGGCGAGCAGTACTTC.

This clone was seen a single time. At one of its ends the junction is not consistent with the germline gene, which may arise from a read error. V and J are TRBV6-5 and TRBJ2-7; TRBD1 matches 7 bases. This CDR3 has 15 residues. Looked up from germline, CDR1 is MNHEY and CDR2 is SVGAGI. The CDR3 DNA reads TGTGCCAGCAGTACAAAAAACAGGGGCTCCCACGAGCAGTACTTC. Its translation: CASSTKNRGSHEQYF.

The CDR3 loop is CASSITSGRPSTDTQYF. The CDR3 nucleotides are TGTGCCAGTAGTATCACTAGCGGGAGGCCCAGCACAGATACGCAGTATTTT. The gene calls are TRBV19 and TRBJ2-3; 12 bases are a match to TRBD2. The V gene's germline CDR1 is LNHDA and CDR2 SQIVND (reference sequence). This CDR3 has 17 residues. Trimming cost V 3 bases and J 0 bases; bases outside gene matches: 4.